These T cell receptor beta chains were read from a single sample in a study of blood T cell repertoires in COVID-19. The data were produced by immunoSEQ multiplex PCR, yet TCRdb's version contains in-frame clones alone and is incomplete. The table lists approximately 240,000 clones, approximately 83% of them singletons. The material sequenced was peripheral blood. Receptor source: an older woman with acute or convalescent COVID-19. The CDR3 runs from the conserved cysteine through the conserved F or W. A D gene is named only where the DNA matches it firmly. Size is stated for part of the rows, as once, few or many counts, or as a class when the clone is expanded.

D	V	size	length	J	DNA	CDR3
TRBD2	TRBV3-1/TRBV3-2	few	19	TRBJ2-1	TGTGCCAGCAGCCACTCGGGGGGCCAGCGGGGGTACTCCTACAATGAGCAGTTCTTC	CASSHSGGQRGYSYNEQFF
.	TRBV5-4	.	15	TRBJ1-5	TGTGCCAGCAGCTTGGGGGGCGCGGTGGGTCAGCCCCAGCATTTT	CASSLGGAVGQPQHF
TRBD1	TRBV28	.	13	TRBJ1-2	TGTGCCAGCAGTTTAGGGACAGTCTATGGCTACACCTTC	CASSLGTVYGYTF
.	TRBV30	.	14	TRBJ1-1	TGTGCCTGGAGTGGGCAGGGTATGGGGACTGAAGCTTTCTTT	CAWSGQGMGTEAFF
.	TRBV24-1	.	12	TRBJ2-3	TGTGCCACCAGTGCCAAAACAGATACGCAGTATTTT	CATSAKTDTQYF
.	TRBV28	.	13	TRBJ1-2	TGTGCCAGCAGCCAGGCCCCGAACTATGGCTACACCTTC	CASSQAPNYGYTF
.	TRBV4-2	.	18	TRBJ1-2	TGTGCCAGCAGCCAAGGGGCATTAGGGGAGGGGCGGCACTATGGCTACACCTTC	CASSQGALGEGRHYGYTF
.	TRBV14	.	14	TRBJ2-3	TGTGCCAGCAGCCCTCTAGAAAACACAGATACGCAGTATTTT	CASSPLENTDTQYF
TRBD1	TRBV15	.	16	TRBJ1-1	TGTGCCACCAGCAGGCATAGTGGACAGGGGGAGGCTGAAGCTTTCTTT	CATSRHSGQGEAEAFF
.	TRBV7-3	.	17	TRBJ2-1	TGTGCCAGCAGCTTAATTGTCGGGACTGGAGAATACAATGAGCAGTTCTTC	CASSLIVGTGEYNEQFF
.	TRBV5-6	few	14	TRBJ1-2	TGTGCCAGCAGCTTGGTGGCCGGGAACTATGGCTACACCTTC	CASSLVAGNYGYTF